The clone carrying this T cell receptor (beta chain) occurred a few times. This sample was included in a study of T cell changes during pregnancy in multiple sclerosis. The CDR3 covers 14 residues. Germline V gene sequence: CDR1 SEHNR, CDR2 FQNEAQ (reference sequence). V trimming: 5 bases; J trimming: 4 bases; junction bases outside the gene matches: 7. The assay was immunoSEQ multiplex PCR, and TCRdb's table has in-frame clones only and misses some. This table has approximately 52,000 clones, 88% appearing once. The chain carries TRBV7-9 and TRBJ2-7; 8 bases align to TRBD1. This clonotype originated in a female donor with multiple sclerosis, enrolled in a pregnancy study. Sequenced here: CD4+ T cells from peripheral blood mononuclear cells, sampled in the second trimester of pregnancy. The CDR3 loop reads CASSPDRAVYEQYF. CDR3 DNA: TGTGCCAGCAGCCCGGACAGGGCCGTTTACGAGCAGTACTTC.